The 15 T cell receptor beta chains below all came from one sample that was sequenced in a study of shared clonotypes between healthy human individuals. TCRdb's table, derived via immunoSEQ multiplex PCR, lists solely in-frame clones and lacks some. The table lists 2 million to 2.5 million clones, roughly 90% of them singletons. Sequenced material: naive CD4+ T cells from PBMCs. The subset: CD45RA+ positively selected. These receptor sequences come from a man aged 18 to 35 in good health. Some clones in this sample may be carry-over from other donors' samples.

This rearrangement joins TRBV5-1 to TRBJ1-1; 7 positions agree with TRBD1. The CDR3 sequence is 14 residues long. CDR1 and CDR2 from the germline V gene are SGHRS and YFSETQ. V dropped 4 bases and J dropped 2; count of bases not matched to a gene: 5. The CDR3 is CASSPQGENTEAFF. DNA of the CDR3: TGCGCCAGCAGCCCTCAGGGGGAAAACACTGAAGCTTTCTTT.

The chain recombines TRBV11-2 with TRBJ1-2; D ambiguous. Germline lookup yields CDR1 SGHAT and CDR2 FQNNGV. The length of the CDR3 is 13 residues. Trimming pared 0 bases from V and 4 bases from J, leaving 6 bases between. CDR3 sequence reads: CASSLERVYGYTF. CDR3 bases: TGTGCCAGCAGCTTAGAAAGGGTCTATGGCTACACCTTC.

This chain joins TRBV6-1 and TRBJ1-5, with TRBD1 as a possible D gene (5 bases). Trimming pared 8 bases from V and 3 bases from J, leaving 17 bases between. CDR3 length equals 15 residues. The germline V gene encodes CDR1 MNHNS and CDR2 SASEGT. The CDR3 loop is CASQSGTAYNQPQHF. CDR3 nucleotides: TGTGCCAGCCAATCCGGGACGGCCTACAATCAGCCCCAGCATTTT.

The V and J genes are TRBV18 and TRBJ2-7; D unclear. This CDR3 has 15 amino acids. The V end lost 2 bases, the J end lost 2 bases, and 13 bases lay between the germline ends. Germline lookup yields CDR1 KGHSH and CDR2 LQKENI. This CDR3 is CASSPTTASPYEQYF. CDR3 DNA sequence: TGTGCCAGCTCACCAACTACAGCGTCCCCCTACGAGCAGTACTTC.

This chain connects TRBV14 to TRBJ2-5; D remains unclear. There are 13 residues in the CDR3. V gave up 0 bases and J gave up 7 bases, with 9 bases separating them. Germline V gene lookup returns CDR1 SGHDN and CDR2 FVKESK. The CDR3 DNA is TGTGCCAGCAGCCAAGAGGAATTGAGGACCCAGTACTTC. Amino acids: CASSQEELRTQYF.

J is TRBJ1-2 and V is TRBV7-8; tentatively, D is TRBD1 (5 bases). The CDR3 has 14 amino acids. CDR1 SGHVS and CDR2 FQNEAQ come from the germline V gene. V gave up 3 bases and J gave up 8 bases, with 16 bases separating them. The CDR3 spells CASSLGPTNGGYTF. For the CDR3, the DNA is TGTGCCAGCAGCTTGGGACCGACAAACGGGGGCTACACCTTC.

CDR3: CASSTRARKNYGYTF. The CDR3 coding sequence is TGTGCCAGCAGCACCAGAGCCAGAAAGAACTATGGCTACACCTTC. This chain connects TRBV7-2 to TRBJ1-2, with unresolved D. Germline V gene lookup returns CDR1 SGHTA and CDR2 FQGNSA. This CDR3 contains 15 residues. Trimming removed 5 bases at V and 2 bases at J, with 15 bases between.

The rearrangement uses TRBV7-8 and TRBJ1-5; unclear D gene. The CDR3 is 14 residues long. Germline V gives CDR1 SGHVS, CDR2 FQNEAQ. Trimming left V 6 bases short and J 2 bases short, with 11 bases between. CDR3 residues: CASSKVVGNQPQHF. The CDR3 DNA reads as TGTGCCAGCAGTAAAGTGGTAGGCAATCAGCCCCAGCATTTT.

A word on this clone: The same CDR3 arises from other DNA sequences in this sample as well. V and J are TRBV10-3 and TRBJ1-1; 7 bases agree with TRBD1. The germline gives CDR1 ENHRY, CDR2 SYGVKD. CDR3 length equals 13 residues. V was pared by 8 bases and J by 1 base, with 4 bases of the junction left unmatched. CDR3 nucleotide sequence: TGTGCCATCTCTGCAGGGGGGAACACTGAAGCTTTCTTT. It yields the protein CAISAGGNTEAFF.

This chain connects TRBV5-4 to TRBJ2-5; TRBD2 is a possible D gene (7 bases). Germline V gene data show CDR1 as SGHNT and CDR2 as YYREEE (reference sequence). This CDR3 has 15 amino acids. Trimming pared 6 bases from V and 4 bases from J, leaving 19 bases between. The DNA of the CDR3 is TGTGCCAGCACCCTTTGGGGGGGCGCGATAGAGACCCAGTACTTC. This translates into CASTLWGGAIETQYF.

V is TRBV18 and J is TRBJ2-6; D gene unclear. V shed 3 bases and J shed 0 bases, with 15 bases lying between them. CDR1 KGHSH and CDR2 LQKENI come from the germline V gene. The CDR3 is 18 residues long. The CDR3 bases are TGTGCCAGCTCACCGGAACTACTACTTCGCTCTGGGGCCAACGTCCTGACTTTC. It encodes CASSPELLLRSGANVLTF.

Only one count was recorded for this clone. This chain links TRBV25-1 with TRBJ2-5; 12 bases fit TRBD1. The DNA end favors TRBJ2-7, so the J call may be wrong. Germline V gene data show CDR1 as MGHDK and CDR2 as SYGVNS. CDR3 length equals 15 residues. The CDR3 region is CASSEGTGGLYEQYF. CDR3 coding DNA: TGTGCCAGCAGTGAGGGGACAGGGGGCCTCTACGAGCAGTACTTC.

The J gene is TRBJ2-3, the V gene TRBV1; the tabulated D call, TRBD2, remains unverified against the DNA. TRBV1 is marked as a pseudogene. The CDR3 has 17 residues. CDR3 protein: CTSSHPSGIGSTDTQYF. The CDR3 DNA sequence: TGCACCAGCAGCCACCCTAGCGGGATCGGTAGCACAGATACGCAGTATTTT.

To note about this clone: Additional DNA sequences in this sample encode the identical CDR3. CDR3 region: CASSVAPNQPQHF. The CDR3 nucleotides are TGTGCCAGCAGCGTAGCCCCCAATCAGCCCCAGCATTTT. The genes are TRBV9 and TRBJ1-5; D unresolved. Germline V gene sequence: CDR1 SGDLS, CDR2 YYNGEE. V was cut by 0 bases and J by 3 bases, with 4 bases left in between. The length of the CDR3 is 13 residues.

V and J are TRBV6-6 and TRBJ2-7; TRBD2 aligns across 9 bases. The CDR3 extends over 15 amino acids. The junction had 6 bases not matched to a gene; V was cut back by 4 bases and J by 2 bases. The germline CDR1 and CDR2 sequences are MNHNY and SVGAGI (reference sequence). The CDR3 reads CASSSRVAGAYEQYF. DNA for the CDR3: TGTGCCAGCAGTTCCCGCGTAGCGGGAGCCTACGAGCAGTACTTC.